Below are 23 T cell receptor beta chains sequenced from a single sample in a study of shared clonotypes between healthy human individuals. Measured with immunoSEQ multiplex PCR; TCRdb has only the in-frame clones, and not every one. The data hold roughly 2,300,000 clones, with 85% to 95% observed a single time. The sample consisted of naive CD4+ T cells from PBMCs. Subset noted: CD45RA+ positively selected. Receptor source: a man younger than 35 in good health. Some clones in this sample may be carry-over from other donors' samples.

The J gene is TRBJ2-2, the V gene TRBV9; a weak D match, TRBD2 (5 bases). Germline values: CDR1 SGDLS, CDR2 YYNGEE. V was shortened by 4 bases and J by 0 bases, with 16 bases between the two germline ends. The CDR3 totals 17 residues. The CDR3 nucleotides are TGTGCCAGCAGCCCCATTGGAGCGGTCGCGAACACCGGGGAGCTGTTTTTT. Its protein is CASSPIGAVANTGELFF.

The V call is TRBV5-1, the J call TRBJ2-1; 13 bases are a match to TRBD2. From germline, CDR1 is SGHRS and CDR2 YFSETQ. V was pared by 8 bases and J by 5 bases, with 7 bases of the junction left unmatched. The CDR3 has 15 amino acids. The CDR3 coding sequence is TGCGCCAGTAGGACTAGCGGGAGTAACCACAATGAGCAGTTCTTC. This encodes CASRTSGSNHNEQFF.

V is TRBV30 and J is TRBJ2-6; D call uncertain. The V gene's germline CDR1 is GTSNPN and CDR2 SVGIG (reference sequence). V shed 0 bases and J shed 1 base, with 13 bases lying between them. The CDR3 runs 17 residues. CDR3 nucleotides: TGTGCCTGGAGTGTACTGGTGTTCTCGTCTGGGGCCAACGTCCTGACTTTC. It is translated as CAWSVLVFSSGANVLTF. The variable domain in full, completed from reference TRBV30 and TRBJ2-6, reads SQTIHQWPATLVQPVGSPLSLECTVEGTSNPNLYWYRQAAGRGLQLLFYSVGIGQISSEVPQNLSASRPQDRQFILSSKKLLLSDSGFYLCAWSVLVFSSGANVLTFGAGSRLTVL.

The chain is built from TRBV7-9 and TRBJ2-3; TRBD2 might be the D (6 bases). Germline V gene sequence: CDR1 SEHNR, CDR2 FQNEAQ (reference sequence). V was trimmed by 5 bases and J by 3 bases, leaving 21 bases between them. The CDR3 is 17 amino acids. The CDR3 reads CASSPQWGRPLTDTQYF. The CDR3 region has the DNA TGTGCCAGCAGCCCCCAGTGGGGGAGGCCCCTTACAGATACGCAGTATTTT.

CDR3 nucleotides: TGTGCCAGCAGCGTCGTCGGTAATTTCGAGGGCTACACCTTC. It is translated as CASSVVGNFEGYTF. The chain joins TRBV7-9 to TRBJ1-2; D not certain. The germline V and J ends were trimmed by 5 bases and 8 bases, with 18 bases remaining between them. CDR1 SEHNR and CDR2 FQNEAQ come from the germline V gene (reference sequence). The CDR3 runs 14 residues.

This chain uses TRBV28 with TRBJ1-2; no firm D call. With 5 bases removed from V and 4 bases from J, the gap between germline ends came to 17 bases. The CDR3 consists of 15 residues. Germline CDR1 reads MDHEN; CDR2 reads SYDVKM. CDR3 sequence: CASSIRQGLSYGYTF. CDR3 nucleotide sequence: TGTGCCAGCAGTATCCGACAAGGGTTATCCTATGGCTACACCTTC.

In DNA form, the CDR3 reads TGTGCCAGCAGCGGGCGGCCAGATACGCAGTATTTT. Amino acid sequence: CASSGRPDTQYF. The J gene is TRBJ2-3, the V gene TRBV5-6; D ambiguous. The V gene's germline CDR1 is SGHDT and CDR2 YYEEEE. Trimming removed 4 bases from V and 4 bases from J, with 7 bases in between. The CDR3 covers 12 residues. The full variable domain, completed using reference TRBV5-6 and TRBJ2-3, is DAGVTQSPTHLIKTRGQQVTLRCSPKSGHDTVSWYQQALGQGPQFIFQYYEEEERQRGNFPDRFSGHQFPNYSSELNVNALLLGDSALYLCASSGRPDTQYFGPGTRLTVL.

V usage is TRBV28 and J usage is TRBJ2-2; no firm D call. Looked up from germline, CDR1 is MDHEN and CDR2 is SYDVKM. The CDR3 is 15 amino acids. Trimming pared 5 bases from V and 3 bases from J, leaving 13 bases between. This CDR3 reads CASSTRGRYTGELFF. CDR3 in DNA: TGTGCCAGCAGTACAAGAGGCAGATACACCGGGGAGCTGTTTTTT.

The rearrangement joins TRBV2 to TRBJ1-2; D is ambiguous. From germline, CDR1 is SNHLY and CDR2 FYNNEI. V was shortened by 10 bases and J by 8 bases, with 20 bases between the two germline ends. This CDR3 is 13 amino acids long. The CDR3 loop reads CATAGSPMGGYTF. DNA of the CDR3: TGTGCCACAGCGGGCAGCCCAATGGGGGGCTACACCTTC.

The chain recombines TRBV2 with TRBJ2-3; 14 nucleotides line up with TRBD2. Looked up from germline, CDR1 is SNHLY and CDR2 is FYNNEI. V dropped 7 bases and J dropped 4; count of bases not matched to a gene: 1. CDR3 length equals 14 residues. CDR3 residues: CASKTSGRADTQYF. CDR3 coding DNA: TGTGCCAGCAAGACTAGCGGGAGGGCAGATACGCAGTATTTT.

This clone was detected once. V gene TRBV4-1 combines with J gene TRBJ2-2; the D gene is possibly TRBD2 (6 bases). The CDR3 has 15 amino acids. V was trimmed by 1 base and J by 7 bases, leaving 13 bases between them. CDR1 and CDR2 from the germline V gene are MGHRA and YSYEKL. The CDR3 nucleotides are TGCGCCAGCAGCCAAGTCGGGACTCCCGGCGGGGAGCTGTTTTTT. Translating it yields CASSQVGTPGGELFF.

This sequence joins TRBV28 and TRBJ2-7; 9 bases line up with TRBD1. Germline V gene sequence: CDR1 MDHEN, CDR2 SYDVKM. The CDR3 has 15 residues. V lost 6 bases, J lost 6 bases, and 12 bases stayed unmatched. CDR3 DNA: TGTGCCAGCAGCCCCCGGGACAGGGTACTGAGCGAGCAGTACTTC. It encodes CASSPRDRVLSEQYF.

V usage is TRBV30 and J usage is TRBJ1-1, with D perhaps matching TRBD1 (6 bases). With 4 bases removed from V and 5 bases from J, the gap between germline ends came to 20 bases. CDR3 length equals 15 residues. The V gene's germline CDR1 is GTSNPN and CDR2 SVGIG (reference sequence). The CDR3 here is CAWKGQPGGWTEAFF. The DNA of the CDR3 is TGTGCCTGGAAAGGACAGCCTGGCGGGTGGACTGAAGCTTTCTTT.

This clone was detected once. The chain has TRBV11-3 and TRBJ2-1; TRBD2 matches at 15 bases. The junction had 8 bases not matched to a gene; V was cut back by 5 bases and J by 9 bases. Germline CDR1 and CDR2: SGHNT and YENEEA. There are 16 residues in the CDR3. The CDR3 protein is CASSPRTSGRAGEQFF. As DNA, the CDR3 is TGTGCCAGCAGCCCCCGGACTAGCGGGAGGGCCGGTGAGCAGTTCTTC.

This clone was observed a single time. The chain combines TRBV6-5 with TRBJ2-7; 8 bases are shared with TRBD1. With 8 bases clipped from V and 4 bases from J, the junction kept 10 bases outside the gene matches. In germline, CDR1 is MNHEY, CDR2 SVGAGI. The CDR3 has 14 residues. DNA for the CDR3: TGTGCCAGCGGACCGGGACAGGACCGATACGAGCAGTACTTC. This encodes CASGPGQDRYEQYF.

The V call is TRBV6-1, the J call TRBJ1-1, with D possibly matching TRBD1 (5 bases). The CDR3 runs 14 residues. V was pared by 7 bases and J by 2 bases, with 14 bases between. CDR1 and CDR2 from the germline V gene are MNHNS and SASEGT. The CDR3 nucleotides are TGTGCCAGCATCCGGGACTACGCTAACACTGAAGCTTTCTTT. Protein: CASIRDYANTEAFF.

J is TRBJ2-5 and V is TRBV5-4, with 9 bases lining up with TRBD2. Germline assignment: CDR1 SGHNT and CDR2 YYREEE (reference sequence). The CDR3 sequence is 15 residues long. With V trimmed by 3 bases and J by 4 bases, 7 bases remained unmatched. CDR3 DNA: TGTGCCAGCAGCTCGAAGCGGGAGGTAGGAGAGACCCAGTACTTC. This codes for CASSSKREVGETQYF.

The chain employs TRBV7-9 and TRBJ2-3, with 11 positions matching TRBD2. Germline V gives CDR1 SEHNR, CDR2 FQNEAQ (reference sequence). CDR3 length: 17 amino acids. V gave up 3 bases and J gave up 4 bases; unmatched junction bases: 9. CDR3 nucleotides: TGTGCCAGCAGCTTGGTACTAGCGGGGGATGGGGCAGATACGCAGTATTTT. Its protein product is CASSLVLAGDGADTQYF.

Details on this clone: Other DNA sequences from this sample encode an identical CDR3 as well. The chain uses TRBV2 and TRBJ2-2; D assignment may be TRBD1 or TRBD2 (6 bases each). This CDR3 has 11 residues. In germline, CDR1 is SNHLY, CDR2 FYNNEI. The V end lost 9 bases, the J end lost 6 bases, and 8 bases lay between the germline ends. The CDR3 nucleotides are TGTGCCAGTAGGGGGGCCGGGGAGCTGTTTTTT. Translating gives CASRGAGELFF.

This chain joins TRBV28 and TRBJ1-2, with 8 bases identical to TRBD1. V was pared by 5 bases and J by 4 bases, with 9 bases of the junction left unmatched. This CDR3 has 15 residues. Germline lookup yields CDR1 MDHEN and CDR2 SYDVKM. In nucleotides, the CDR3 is TGTGCCAGCAGTCCGCCGACAGGGGAGGTCTATGGCTACACCTTC. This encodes CASSPPTGEVYGYTF.

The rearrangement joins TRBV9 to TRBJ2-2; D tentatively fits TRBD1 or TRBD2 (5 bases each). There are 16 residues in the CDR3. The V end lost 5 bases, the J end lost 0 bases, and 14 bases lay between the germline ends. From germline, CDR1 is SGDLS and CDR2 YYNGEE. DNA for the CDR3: TGTGCCAGCAGAACCGGACGGGACGCGAACACCGGGGAGCTGTTTTTT. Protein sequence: CASRTGRDANTGELFF.

This chain's CDR3 is CASSFKLGLAGGEVGETQYF. CDR3 coding DNA: TGTGCCAGCAGTTTCAAATTAGGACTAGCGGGAGGAGAGGTGGGAGAGACCCAGTACTTC. V gene TRBV2 combines with J gene TRBJ2-5; 14 nucleotides match TRBD2. Germline assignment: CDR1 SNHLY and CDR2 FYNNEI. CDR3 length equals 20 residues. With V trimmed by 5 bases and J by 4 bases, 18 bases remained unmatched.

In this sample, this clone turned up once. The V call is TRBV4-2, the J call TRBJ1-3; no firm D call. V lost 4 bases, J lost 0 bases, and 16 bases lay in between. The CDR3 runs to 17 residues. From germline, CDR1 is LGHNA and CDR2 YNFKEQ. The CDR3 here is CASSPWSGRGSGNTIYF. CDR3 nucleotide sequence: TGTGCCAGCAGCCCGTGGTCCGGACGGGGCTCTGGAAACACCATATATTTT.